The subject of this entry is one T cell receptor beta chain. The data are from a study of blood T cell repertoires in COVID-19. Study-wide background: Acute-phase and convalescent COVID-19 samples originated in the United States, Italy and Spain. PBMCs, B-cell-depleted T cells, or T cells provided the cDNA or gDNA that made up the material.

Per the original methods: Using reference gene primer amplification, nucleated cell counts were estimated. The repertoire was sequenced with immunoSEQ multiplex PCR; TCRdb's copy has only in-frame clones and lacks some. D and trimming come from the DNA, and the V and J calls and clone size come from that table. The data show roughly 66,000 clones, 70% to 85% seen once. Per the germline V gene, CDR1 is SGHNT and CDR2 is YYREEE (reference sequence). V shed 2 bases and J 6 bases; nucleotides not matched to a gene: 15. The CDR3 is 17 amino acids. Sequences were obtained from peripheral blood. The origin of this receptor is a man in his sixties with acute or convalescent COVID-19. The chain recombines TRBV5-4 with TRBJ2-3; 7 positions agree with TRBD2. This CDR3 reads CASSFGAPGLRVDTQYF. CDR3 bases: TGTGCCAGCAGCTTTGGGGCACCGGGACTAAGGGTGGATACGCAGTATTTT.